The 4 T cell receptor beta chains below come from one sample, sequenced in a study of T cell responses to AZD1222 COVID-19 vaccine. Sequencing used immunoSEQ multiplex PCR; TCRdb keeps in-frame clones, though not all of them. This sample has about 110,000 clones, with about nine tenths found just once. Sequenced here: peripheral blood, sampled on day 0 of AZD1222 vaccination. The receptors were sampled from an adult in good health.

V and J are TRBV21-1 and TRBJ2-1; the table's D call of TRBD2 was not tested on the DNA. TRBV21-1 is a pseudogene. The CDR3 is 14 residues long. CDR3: CASQPGLAANEQFF. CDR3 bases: TGTGCCAGCCAACCGGGACTAGCGGCCAATGAGCAGTTCTTC.

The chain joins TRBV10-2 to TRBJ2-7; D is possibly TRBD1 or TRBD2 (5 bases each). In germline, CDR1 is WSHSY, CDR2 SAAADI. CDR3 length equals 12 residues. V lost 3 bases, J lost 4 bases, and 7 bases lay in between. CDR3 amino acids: CASSDEGYEQYF. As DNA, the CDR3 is TGCGCCAGCAGTGATGAGGGGTACGAGCAGTACTTC.

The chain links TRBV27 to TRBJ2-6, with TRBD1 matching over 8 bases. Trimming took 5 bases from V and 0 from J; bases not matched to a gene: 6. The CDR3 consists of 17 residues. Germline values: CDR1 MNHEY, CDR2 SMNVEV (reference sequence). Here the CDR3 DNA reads TGTGCCAGCAGTCTAGGGACAGGCAACTCTGGGGCCAACGTCCTGACTTTC. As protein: CASSLGTGNSGANVLTF.

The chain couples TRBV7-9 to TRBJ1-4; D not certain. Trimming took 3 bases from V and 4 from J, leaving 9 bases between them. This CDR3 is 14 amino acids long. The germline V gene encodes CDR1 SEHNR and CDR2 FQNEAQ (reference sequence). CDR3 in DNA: TGTGCCAGCAGCTTCTATCAGGATAATGAAAAACTGTTTTTT. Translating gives CASSFYQDNEKLFF. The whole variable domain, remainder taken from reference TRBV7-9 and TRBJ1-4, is DTGVSQNPRHKITKRGQNVTFRCDPISEHNRLYWYRQTLGQGPEFLTYFQNEAQLEKSRLLSDRFSAERPKGSFSTLEIQRTEQGDSAMYLCASSFYQDNEKLFFGSGTQLSVL.